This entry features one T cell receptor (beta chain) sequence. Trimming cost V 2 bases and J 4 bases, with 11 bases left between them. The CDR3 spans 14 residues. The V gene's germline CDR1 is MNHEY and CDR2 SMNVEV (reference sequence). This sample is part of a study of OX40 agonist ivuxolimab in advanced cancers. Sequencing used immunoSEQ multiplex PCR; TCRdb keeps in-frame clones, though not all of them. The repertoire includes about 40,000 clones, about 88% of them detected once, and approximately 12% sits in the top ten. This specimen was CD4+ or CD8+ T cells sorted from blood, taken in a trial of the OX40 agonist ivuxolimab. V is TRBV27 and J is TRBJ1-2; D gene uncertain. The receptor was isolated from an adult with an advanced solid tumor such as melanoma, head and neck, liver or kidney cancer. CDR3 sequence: CASSLSPLTYGYTF. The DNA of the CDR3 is TGTGCCAGCAGTTTAAGCCCACTAACCTATGGCTACACCTTC.